A single sample gave rise to the 5 T cell receptor beta chains below, sequenced in a study of T cells after yellow fever vaccination. TCRdb re-called the 5' RACE reads with MiXCR, one entry per CDR3 protein. Here the sample spans approximately 600,000 distinct CDR3 sequences, roughly an eighth being singletons. Sample: PBMCs, taken on the day of the yellow fever booster vaccination. The receptors were sampled from a man between 25 and 39 years old who received the YFV17D yellow fever vaccine.

The chain couples TRBV19 to TRBJ2-2, with TRBD2 identical over 14 bases. The CDR3 totals 18 residues. V was pared by 7 bases and J by 4 bases, with 11 bases of the junction left unmatched. CDR1 and CDR2 (germline): LNHDA, SQIVND (reference sequence). CDR3 sequence reads: CASNDPGLAGVATGELFF. CDR3 sequence (DNA): TGTGCCAGTAATGACCCGGGACTAGCGGGAGTAGCCACCGGGGAGCTGTTTTTT.

This clonotype came up a few times. V and J are TRBV12-3 or TRBV12-4 and TRBJ2-1; 11 bases agree with TRBD1. Trimming cost V 3 bases and J 7 bases; bases outside gene matches: 5. The CDR3 consists of 15 residues. The CDR3 bases are TGTGCCAGCAGTTTCCAAGGGACAGGGGGAAATGAGCAGTTCTTC. It specifies CASSFQGTGGNEQFF.

A few counts support this clonotype. The chain joins TRBV7-2 to TRBJ2-1; possibly TRBD2 for D (6 bases). Germline V gene data show CDR1 as SGHTA and CDR2 as FQGNSA. The CDR3 is 13 amino acids. V was trimmed by 5 bases and J by 6 bases, leaving 11 bases between them. The CDR3 DNA follows: TGTGCCAGCAGCCGGGGACTGCGCAATGAGCAGTTCTTC. The encoded protein is CASSRGLRNEQFF.

This clonotype was observed many times. J is TRBJ2-1 and V is TRBV20-1; D may be TRBD1 or TRBD2 (6 bases each). The CDR3 runs to 14 residues. Trimming left V 6 bases short and J 7 bases short, with 19 bases between. CDR1 and CDR2 (germline): DFQATT, SNEGSKA (reference sequence). In nucleotides, the CDR3 is TGCAGTGCCCCGCTACAGGGAGGTCGAAATGAGCAGTTCTTC. Translated: CSAPLQGGRNEQFF.

The chain uses TRBV10-3 and TRBJ2-6; D is uncertain. This CDR3 is built from 13 residues. The germline V gene has CDR1 ENHRY and CDR2 SYGVKD. V was trimmed by 6 bases and J by 0 bases, leaving 3 bases between them. CDR3 sequence: CAIRVSGANVLTF. CDR3 DNA sequence: TGTGCCATCAGGGTCTCTGGGGCCAACGTCCTGACTTTC.